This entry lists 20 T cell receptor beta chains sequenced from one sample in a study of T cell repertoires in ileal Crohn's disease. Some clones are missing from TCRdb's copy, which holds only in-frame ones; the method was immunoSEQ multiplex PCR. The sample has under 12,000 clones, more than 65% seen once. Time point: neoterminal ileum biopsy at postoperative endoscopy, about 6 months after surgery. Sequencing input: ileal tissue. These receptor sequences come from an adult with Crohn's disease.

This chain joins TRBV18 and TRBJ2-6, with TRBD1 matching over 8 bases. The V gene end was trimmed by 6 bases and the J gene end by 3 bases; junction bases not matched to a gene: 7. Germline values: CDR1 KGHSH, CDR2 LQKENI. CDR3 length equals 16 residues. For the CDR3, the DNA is TGTGCCAGCTCGCCCCAGGGGGCGAGTGGGGCCAACGTCCTGACTTTC. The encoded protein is CASSPQGASGANVLTF.

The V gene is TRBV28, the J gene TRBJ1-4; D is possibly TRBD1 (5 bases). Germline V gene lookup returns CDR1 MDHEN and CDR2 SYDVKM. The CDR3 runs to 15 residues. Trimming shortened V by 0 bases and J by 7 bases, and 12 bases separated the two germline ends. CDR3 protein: CASSLWQGTVEKLFF. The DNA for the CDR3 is TGTGCCAGCAGTTTATGGCAGGGTACGGTTGAAAAACTGTTTTTT.

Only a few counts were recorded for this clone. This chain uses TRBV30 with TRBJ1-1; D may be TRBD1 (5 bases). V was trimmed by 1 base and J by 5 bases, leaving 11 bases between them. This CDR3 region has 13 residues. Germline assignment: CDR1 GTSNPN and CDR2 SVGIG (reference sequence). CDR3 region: CAWSASGGTEAFF. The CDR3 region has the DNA TGTGCCTGGAGTGCCAGCGGGGGTACTGAAGCTTTCTTT.

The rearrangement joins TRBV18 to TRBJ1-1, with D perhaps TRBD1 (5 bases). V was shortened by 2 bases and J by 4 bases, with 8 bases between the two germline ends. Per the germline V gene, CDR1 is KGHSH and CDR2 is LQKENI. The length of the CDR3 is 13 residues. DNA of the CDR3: TGTGCCAGCTCACCATCGGGGGGCACTGAAGCTTTCTTT. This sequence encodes CASSPSGGTEAFF.

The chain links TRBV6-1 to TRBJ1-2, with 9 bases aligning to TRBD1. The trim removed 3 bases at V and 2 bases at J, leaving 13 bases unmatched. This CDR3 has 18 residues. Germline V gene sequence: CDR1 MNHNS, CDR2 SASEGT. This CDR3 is CASSDASLWDRANYGYTF. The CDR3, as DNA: TGTGCCAGCAGTGACGCCAGCCTCTGGGACAGGGCAAACTATGGCTACACCTTC.

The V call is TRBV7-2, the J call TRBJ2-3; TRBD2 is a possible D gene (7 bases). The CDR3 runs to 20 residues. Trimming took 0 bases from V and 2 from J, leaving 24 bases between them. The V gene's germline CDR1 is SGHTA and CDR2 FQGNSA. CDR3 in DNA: TGTGCCAGCAGCTTAGCAGTACGACCGGGGTGGGGGGGACACACAGATACGCAGTATTTT. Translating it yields CASSLAVRPGWGGHTDTQYF.

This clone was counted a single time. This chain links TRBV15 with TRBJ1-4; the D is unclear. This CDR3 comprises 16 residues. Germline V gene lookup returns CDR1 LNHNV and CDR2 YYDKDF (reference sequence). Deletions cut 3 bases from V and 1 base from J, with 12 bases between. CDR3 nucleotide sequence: TGTGCCACCAGCAGGAGAGGGCGAGGAACTAATGAAAAACTGTTTTTT. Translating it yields CATSRRGRGTNEKLFF.

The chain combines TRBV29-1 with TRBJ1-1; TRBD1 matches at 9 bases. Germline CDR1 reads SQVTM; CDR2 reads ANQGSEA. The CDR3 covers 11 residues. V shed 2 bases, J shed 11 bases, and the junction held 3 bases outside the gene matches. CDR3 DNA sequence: TGCAGCGTTGAACAAACAGGGGGCGCTTTCTTT. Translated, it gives CSVEQTGGAFF.

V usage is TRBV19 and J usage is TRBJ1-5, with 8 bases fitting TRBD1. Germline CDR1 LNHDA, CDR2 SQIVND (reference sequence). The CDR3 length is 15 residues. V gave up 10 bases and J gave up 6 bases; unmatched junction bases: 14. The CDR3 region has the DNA TGTGCCACCTCGCGGGGTGACAGGGGAGGTCAGCCCCAGCATTTT. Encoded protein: CATSRGDRGGQPQHF. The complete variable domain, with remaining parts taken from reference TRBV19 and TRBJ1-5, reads DGGITQSPKYLFRKEGQNVTLSCEQNLNHDAMYWYRQDPGQGLRLIYYSQIVNDFQKGDIAEGYSVSREKKESFPLTVTSAQKNPTAFYLCATSRGDRGGQPQHFGDGTRLSIL.

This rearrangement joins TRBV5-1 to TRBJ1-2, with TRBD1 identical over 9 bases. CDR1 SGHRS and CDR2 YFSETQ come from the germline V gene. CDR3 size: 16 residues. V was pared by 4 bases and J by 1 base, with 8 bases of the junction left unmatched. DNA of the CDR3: TGCGCCAGCAGCCCGGGACAGGGCTTGAATAACTATGGCTACACCTTC. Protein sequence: CASSPGQGLNNYGYTF.

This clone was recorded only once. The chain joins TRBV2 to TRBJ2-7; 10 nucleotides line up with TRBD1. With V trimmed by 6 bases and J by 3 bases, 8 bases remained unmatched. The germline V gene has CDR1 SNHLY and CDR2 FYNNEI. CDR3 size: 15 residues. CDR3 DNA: TGTGCCAGCAGCCGGGGGGGGGACAGGGGCTACGAGCAGTACTTC. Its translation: CASSRGGDRGYEQYF.

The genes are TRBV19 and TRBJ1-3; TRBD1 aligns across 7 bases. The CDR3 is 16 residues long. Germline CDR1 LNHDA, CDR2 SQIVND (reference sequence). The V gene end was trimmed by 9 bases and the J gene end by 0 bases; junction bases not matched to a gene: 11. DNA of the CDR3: TGTGCCAGCAGTTCAAGGACAGGAGACTCTGGAAACACCATATATTTT. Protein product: CASSSRTGDSGNTIYF. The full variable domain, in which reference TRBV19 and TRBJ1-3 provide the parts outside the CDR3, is DGGITQSPKYLFRKEGQNVTLSCEQNLNHDAMYWYRQDPGQGLRLIYYSQIVNDFQKGDIAEGYSVSREKKESFPLTVTSAQKNPTAFYLCASSSRTGDSGNTIYFGEGSWLTVV.

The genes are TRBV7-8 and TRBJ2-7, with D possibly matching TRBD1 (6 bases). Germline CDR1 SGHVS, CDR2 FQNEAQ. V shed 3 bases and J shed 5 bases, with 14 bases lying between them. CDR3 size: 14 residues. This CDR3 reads CASSLYRVVDEQYF. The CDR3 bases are TGTGCCAGCAGCTTGTACAGGGTCGTGGACGAGCAGTACTTC.

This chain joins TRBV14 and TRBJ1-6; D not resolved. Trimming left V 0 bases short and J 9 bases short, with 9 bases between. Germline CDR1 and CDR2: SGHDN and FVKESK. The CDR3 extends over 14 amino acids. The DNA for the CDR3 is TGTGCCAGCAGCCAAGATAAAGCGTTTTCACCCCTCCACTTT. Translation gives CASSQDKAFSPLHF.

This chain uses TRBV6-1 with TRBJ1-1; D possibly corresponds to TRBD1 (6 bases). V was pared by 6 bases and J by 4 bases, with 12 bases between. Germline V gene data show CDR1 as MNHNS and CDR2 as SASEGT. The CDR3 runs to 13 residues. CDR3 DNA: TGTGCCAGCAGGGGAGTCAGGGGCACTGAAGCTTTCTTT. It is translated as CASRGVRGTEAFF.

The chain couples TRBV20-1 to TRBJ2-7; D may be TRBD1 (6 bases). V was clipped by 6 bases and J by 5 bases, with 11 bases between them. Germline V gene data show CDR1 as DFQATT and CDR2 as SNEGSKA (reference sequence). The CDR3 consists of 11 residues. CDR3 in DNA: TGCAGTGCCCCAGGGGTGAACGAGCAGTACTTC. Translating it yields CSAPGVNEQYF.

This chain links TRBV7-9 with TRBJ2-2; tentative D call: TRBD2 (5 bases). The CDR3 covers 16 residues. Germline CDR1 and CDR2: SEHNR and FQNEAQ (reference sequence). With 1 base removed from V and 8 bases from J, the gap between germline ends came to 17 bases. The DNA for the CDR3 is TGTGCCAGCAGCTTAGGAGGAGGCCTGAAGGGTGGGGAGCTGTTTTTT. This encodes CASSLGGGLKGGELFF. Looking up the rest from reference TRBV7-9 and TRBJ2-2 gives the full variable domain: DTGVSQNPRHKITKRGQNVTFRCDPISEHNRLYWYRQTLGQGPEFLTYFQNEAQLEKSRLLSDRFSAERPKGSFSTLEIQRTEQGDSAMYLCASSLGGGLKGGELFFGEGSRLTVL.

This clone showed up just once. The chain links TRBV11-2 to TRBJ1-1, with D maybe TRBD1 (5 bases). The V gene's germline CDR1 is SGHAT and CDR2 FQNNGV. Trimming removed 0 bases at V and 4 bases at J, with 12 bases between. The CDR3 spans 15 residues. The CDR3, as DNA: TGTGCCAGCAGCTTAGATGGGAGGGGAGTCACTGAAGCTTTCTTT. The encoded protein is CASSLDGRGVTEAFF.

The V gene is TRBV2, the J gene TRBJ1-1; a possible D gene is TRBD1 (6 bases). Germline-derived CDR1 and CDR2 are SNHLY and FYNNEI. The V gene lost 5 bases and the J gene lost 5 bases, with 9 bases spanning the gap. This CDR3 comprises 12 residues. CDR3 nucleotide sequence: TGTGCCAGCAGTCTAGACAGGACTGAAGCTTTCTTT. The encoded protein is CASSLDRTEAFF.

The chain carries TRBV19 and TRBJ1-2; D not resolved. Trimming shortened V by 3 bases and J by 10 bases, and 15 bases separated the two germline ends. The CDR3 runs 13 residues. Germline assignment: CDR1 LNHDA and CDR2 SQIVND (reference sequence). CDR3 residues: CASSISLVGDYTF. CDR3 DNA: TGTGCCAGTAGTATCTCCTTAGTCGGTGACTACACCTTC.